Listed here are 2 T cell receptor beta chains from one sample, sequenced in a study of cytomegalovirus exposure and HLA in healthy donors (TCRdb year 2017). Library method: the immunoSEQ multiplex PCR assay. A mixture of 60 forward primers for TCR Vbeta segments and 13 reverse primers for TCR Jbeta segments was used in the multiplex PCR. Not all clones reach the TCRdb copy of this immuneACCESS table, which keeps in-frame sequences only. Checked studies attribute under half of the gap to unresolved V genes and leave the rest unexplained. The sample table shows about 99,000 clones, and around 80% are seen once. The ten largest account for approximately 10% of the sample. The sequenced sample consisted of PBMCs. These receptors all stem from a woman aged 18-35 years in good health and CMV-seropositive.

In this sample, this clone turned up a few times. CDR3 nucleotide sequence: TGTGCCATCAGTGAGTCGCCAGGGCTTACCTACGAGCAGTACTTC. Translation gives CAISESPGLTYEQYF. The rearrangement uses TRBV10-3 and TRBJ2-7; the D gene is possibly TRBD1 (5 bases). Germline loops: CDR1 ENHRY, CDR2 SYGVKD. CDR3 length equals 15 residues. The V and J ends lost 0 bases and 2 bases respectively, with 11 bases between them.

The V and J genes are TRBV28 and TRBJ1-1, with D possibly matching TRBD1 (6 bases). The CDR3 consists of 18 residues. Germline CDR1 reads MDHEN; CDR2 reads SYDVKM. V gave up 6 bases and J gave up 0 bases, with 23 bases separating them. The CDR3 coding sequence is TGTGCCAGCAGCCCTGCGGGGGCGCTTCCCTCCATGAACACTGAAGCTTTCTTT. Residues: CASSPAGALPSMNTEAFF.